This paragraph covers one TCR beta chain sequence. Its target is not known. The hyperthyroidism was newly diagnosed and had lasted under 2 months; the patients were aged 18 to 65. Together with thyroid ultrasound, orbital computed tomography, serum thyroxine and TRAb, clinical symptoms were used for diagnoses. V was shortened by 2 bases and J by 7 bases, with 11 bases between the two germline ends. Germline V gene sequence: CDR1 KGHSH, CDR2 LQKENI. The CDR3 loop spans 13 amino acids. RNA transcripts were the template for amplifying TCR beta CDR3 regions. The HTBI primer set was used in a first-round RT-PCR of the TCR CDR3. TCRdb reprocessed the multiplex PCR reads via MiXCR and lists one record per CDR3 protein. The sample lists some 500,000 distinct CDR3 sequences; around 14% were seen once. This entry comes from a study of T cells in Graves' hyperthyroidism and ophthalmopathy. The study's findings and limits: Ophthalmopathy was told apart from stable hyperthyroidism by a 13 V-J model. Blood also carried most thyroid clonotypes expanded above 0.001.

The sequence was obtained from a woman between 18 and 29 years old with Graves' hyperthyroidism. V and J are TRBV18 and TRBJ1-2; no clear D. The sample was blood. CDR3 in DNA: TGTGCCAGCTCACCAGGTCTGGAAACTGGCTACACCTTC. Translated: CASSPGLETGYTF.